These 19 T cell receptor beta chains share one sample of origin, sequenced in a study of regulatory T cells in long-lasting Graves disease. Arm-PCR of CDR3 regions and iRepertoire HTBI primers were used to build TCR beta libraries. Via MiXCR, TCRdb re-called the multiplex PCR reads, giving one row per CDR3 protein. The data contain around 510,000 distinct CDR3 sequences, less than 25% of them singletons. This sample's time point: persistent/refractory GD, antithyroid drugs over 5 years with positive TRAb. Scientists built the TCR library using RNA that was extracted from PBMCs. This material consisted of peripheral blood mononuclear cells (PBMCs), taken when the disease was refractory, from a patient treated with antithyroid drugs. These receptors were collected from a female donor with Graves disease.

This clonotype came up many times. Here the CDR3 reads CASEGQGDYGYTF. The CDR3 nucleotides are TGTGCCAGCGAGGGGCAGGGGGACTATGGCTACACCTTC. The chain uses TRBV2 and TRBJ1-2; TRBD1 matches 7 bases. The CDR3 has 13 amino acids. Germline CDR1 reads SNHLY; CDR2 reads FYNNEI. J gave up 3 bases and V 8 bases, and 6 bases lay outside the gene matches.

On this clonotype itself: The DNA is omitted, as the CDR3 cannot be located on it reliably, and the CDR3 follows TCRdb's listing. The chain combines TRBV5-1 with TRBJ1-3; the listed D gene, TRBD1, was not tested against the DNA. Germline lookup yields CDR1 SGHRS and CDR2 YFSETQ. The CDR3 region is 15 residues in length, termini included. This CDR3 reads CASSWGQGSGNTTYF.

This clonotype was detected only a few times. The V call is TRBV7-9, the J call TRBJ2-3, with 7 bases that match TRBD2. CDR1 SEHNR and CDR2 FQNEAQ come from the germline V gene (reference sequence). The CDR3 runs to 15 residues. J lost 4 bases, V lost 6 bases, and 10 bases had no gene match. The CDR3 region is CASRKSGMGSDTQYF. For the CDR3, the DNA is TGTGCCAGCAGAAAAAGCGGGATGGGTTCAGATACGCAGTATTTT. Full variable domain (missing parts from reference TRBV7-9 and TRBJ2-3): DTGVSQNPRHKITKRGQNVTFRCDPISEHNRLYWYRQTLGQGPEFLTYFQNEAQLEKSRLLSDRFSAERPKGSFSTLEIQRTEQGDSAMYLCASRKSGMGSDTQYFGPGTRLTVL.

Worth noting for this clonotype: A much more abundant neighbour one base away suggests this may be a read error. The conserved phenylalanine or tryptophan normally closing the CDR3 is absent here, so this likely arose from a read error. The chain employs TRBV28 and TRBJ2-2, with 7 bases lining up with TRBD1. V lost 8 bases, J lost 0 bases, and 3 bases stayed unmatched. The CDR3 has 14 amino acids. Germline V gene lookup returns CDR1 MDHEN and CDR2 SYDVKM. Here the CDR3 reads CASRQGANTGELFS. CDR3 bases: TGTGCCAGCCGTCAGGGGGCGAACACCGGGGAGCTGTTTTCT.

This chain uses TRBV6-1 with TRBJ2-2; D gene uncertain. CDR3 size: 15 residues. Trimming removed 7 bases at V and 4 bases at J, with 16 bases between. The V gene's germline CDR1 is MNHNS and CDR2 SASEGT. This CDR3 is CASIGSGRGTGELFF. CDR3 bases: TGTGCCAGCATCGGTTCGGGTCGCGGCACCGGGGAGCTGTTTTTT.

This clonotype was counted ten times or more. The V and J genes are TRBV27 and TRBJ2-7; 13 positions agree with TRBD2. Looked up from germline, CDR1 is MNHEY and CDR2 is SMNVEV (reference sequence). The CDR3 is 15 amino acids. The V and J ends lost 5 bases and 6 bases, in that order; junction bases with no gene match: 7. The CDR3 coding sequence is TGTGCCAGCAGTGGTAGGACTAGCGGGAGAGGCGAGCAGTACTTC. Translating gives CASSGRTSGRGEQYF.

The gene calls are TRBV15 and TRBJ1-2; D uncertain. The V gene's germline CDR1 is LNHNV and CDR2 YYDKDF (reference sequence). Trimming shortened V by 2 bases and J by 6 bases, and 16 bases separated the two germline ends. CDR3 length: 15 amino acids. In nucleotides, the CDR3 is TGTGCCACCAGCAGATCCACCGGCCATCCGGATGGCTACACCTTC. Its translation is CATSRSTGHPDGYTF.

This clonotype was recorded many times. This chain links TRBV28 with TRBJ2-7, with D possibly called TRBD1 or TRBD2 (5 bases each). This CDR3 region has 14 residues. The V gene's germline CDR1 is MDHEN and CDR2 SYDVKM. Between the trimmed V and J ends, which lost 6 bases and 4 bases, there was a span of 16 bases. The CDR3 loop is CASSSGVGEYEQYF. CDR3 coding DNA: TGTGCCAGCAGCTCCGGAGTAGGGGAGTACGAGCAGTACTTC.

This clonotype was seen at least ten times. This rearrangement joins TRBV2 to TRBJ1-2; maybe TRBD1 (5 bases). Germline V gene sequence: CDR1 SNHLY, CDR2 FYNNEI. V was trimmed by 4 bases and J by 7 bases, leaving 10 bases between them. This CDR3 is 12 amino acids long. CDR3 nucleotide sequence: TGTGCCAGCAGTGCCCAGGGATCTGGCTACACCTTC. Its protein is CASSAQGSGYTF. Combining the CDR3 with reference TRBV2 and TRBJ1-2 gives the whole variable domain EPEVTQTPSHQVTQMGQEVILRCVPISNHLYFYWYRQILGQKVEFLVSFYNNEISEKSEIFDDQFSVERPDGSNFTLKIRSTKLEDSAMYFCASSAQGSGYTFGSGTRLTVV.

The sample holds many counts of this clonotype. The chain couples TRBV10-3 to TRBJ2-7; perhaps D is TRBD1 or TRBD2 (5 bases each). Germline lookup yields CDR1 ENHRY and CDR2 SYGVKD. This CDR3 contains 13 residues. Between the trimmed V and J ends, which lost 6 bases and 3 bases, there was a span of 12 bases. CDR3 amino acids: CAISGTANYEQYF. For the CDR3, the DNA is TGTGCCATCAGCGGGACGGCTAACTACGAGCAGTACTTC.

The chain has TRBV4-2 and TRBJ1-4; tentatively, D is TRBD1 (5 bases). Per germline, CDR1 LGHNA and CDR2 YNFKEQ. The ends were cut back, 4 bases at V and 5 bases at J, with 11 bases in the middle. The CDR3 is 14 amino acids. CDR3 sequence (DNA): TGTGCCAGCAGCCCGACAGAAGGGAATGAAAAACTGTTTTTT. Translation: CASSPTEGNEKLFF.

This clonotype appeared a few times. CDR3 loop: CASSPLGQLTSNQPQHF. CDR3 nucleotides: TGTGCCAGTAGTCCCCTCGGACAGTTGACTAGCAATCAGCCCCAGCATTTT. The genes are TRBV19 and TRBJ1-5; D perhaps matches TRBD1 (6 bases). The CDR3 is made up of 17 amino acids. V dropped 5 bases and J dropped 0 bases, with 17 bases sitting between them. The V gene's germline CDR1 is LNHDA and CDR2 SQIVND (reference sequence). Variable domain in full (rest from reference TRBV19 and TRBJ1-5): DGGITQSPKYLFRKEGQNVTLSCEQNLNHDAMYWYRQDPGQGLRLIYYSQIVNDFQKGDIAEGYSVSREKKESFPLTVTSAQKNPTAFYLCASSPLGQLTSNQPQHFGDGTRLSIL.

The chain links TRBV7-9 to TRBJ2-2, with D hard to call. Trimming left V 6 bases short and J 7 bases short, with 12 bases between. Germline V lookup: CDR1 SEHNR, CDR2 FQNEAQ (reference sequence). The CDR3 totals 13 residues. The CDR3 DNA reads as TGTGCCAGCAGACCGTCGCATCTCGGGGAGCTGTTTTTT. Translation gives CASRPSHLGELFF.

This clonotype was seen at least ten times. The CDR3 DNA is TGTGCCAGCAGCATAAGGGGAGAGACCCAGTACTTC. Translation gives CASSIRGETQYF. The chain employs TRBV7-2 and TRBJ2-5, with a weak D call TRBD1 (5 bases). Germline CDR1 reads SGHTA; CDR2 reads FQGNSA. Trimming shortened V by 5 bases and J by 4 bases, and 8 bases separated the two germline ends. The CDR3 runs to 12 residues.

In its sample, this clonotype was seen many times. The genes are TRBV7-9 and TRBJ2-7; 7 bases map to TRBD1. This CDR3 contains 13 residues. Trimming removed 3 bases from V and 3 bases from J; junction bases left unmatched: 2. Germline V lookup: CDR1 SEHNR, CDR2 FQNEAQ (reference sequence). CDR3 sequence reads: CASSFNRGYEQYF. The CDR3 nucleotides read TGTGCCAGCAGCTTTAACAGGGGCTACGAGCAGTACTTC.

The rearrangement joins TRBV27 to TRBJ2-7, with D perhaps TRBD2 (6 bases). The CDR3 is 16 amino acids. V lost 5 bases and J lost 3, with 20 bases in between. Germline CDR1 reads MNHEY; CDR2 reads SMNVEV (reference sequence). The CDR3 nucleotides are TGTGCCAGCAGTGGGGGACCTTCTAGTAGCGGCTACGAGCAGTACTTC. The encoded protein is CASSGGPSSSGYEQYF.

This clonotype was seen at least ten times. The CDR3, as DNA: TGTGCCAGCAGCCCATTAGCGGGAGTACGAACCGGGGAGCTGTTTTTT. Translated, it gives CASSPLAGVRTGELFF. The chain carries TRBV7-9 and TRBJ2-2; 9 bases fit TRBD2. Germline CDR1 is SEHNR and CDR2 is FQNEAQ (reference sequence). The length of the CDR3 is 16 residues. Losses at the gene ends were 5 bases for V and 5 bases for J; bases not matched to a gene: 9.

About this clonotype: Sequence at one end of the junction differs from germline and may be a read error. The chain couples TRBV7-7 to TRBJ1-5; D not certain. The CDR3 covers 12 residues. Germline values: CDR1 SSHAT, CDR2 FNYEAQ (reference sequence). The CDR3 DNA reads as TGTGCTAGCAGCTACATGGATCAGCCCCAGCATTTT. Translation: CASSYMDQPQHF.

The chain uses TRBV20-1 and TRBJ1-5; TRBD1 agrees at 8 bases. Germline values: CDR1 DFQATT, CDR2 SNEGSKA (reference sequence). This CDR3 spans 15 amino acids. V shed 5 bases and J 3 bases; nucleotides not matched to a gene: 9. The CDR3 loop reads CSAESLTGANQPQHF. In DNA, the CDR3 is TGCAGTGCTGAATCTCTGACAGGGGCCAATCAGCCCCAGCATTTT.